Following are 19 T cell receptor beta chains from one sample sequenced in a study of T-cell reconstitution after alpha-beta-depleted transplantation in children. Preparation of the TCRbeta library used unique molecular identifiers. TCRdb ran MiXCR on the PCR reads and lists one entry per CDR3 protein. The sample has about 540,000 distinct CDR3 sequences, about 18% seen once. The specimen comprised PBMCs from the stem cell graft donor, sampled from the stem cell graft. These receptors were collected from a human donor who donated a stem cell graft to a child with acute lymphoblastic leukemia.

This clonotype has a handful of counts. The chain employs TRBV20-1 and TRBJ2-5, with 9 nucleotides matching TRBD1. V was pared by 6 bases and J by 1 base, with 3 bases of the junction left unmatched. This CDR3 has 13 residues. The germline CDR1 and CDR2 sequences are DFQATT and SNEGSKA (reference sequence). The CDR3 nucleotides read TGCAGTGCCGCGACAGGGGGCCAAGAGACCCAGTACTTC. Translation: CSAATGGQETQYF.

The V call is TRBV12-3 or TRBV12-4, the J call TRBJ1-1; tentative D call: TRBD1 (6 bases). The CDR3 totals 16 residues. V was shortened by 3 bases and J by 1 base, with 15 bases between the two germline ends. The CDR3 nucleotides are TGTGCCAGCAGTTTGGGGGCAGGGTGGCCGAACACTGAAGCTTTCTTT. Protein: CASSLGAGWPNTEAFF.

This sequence joins TRBV4-1 and TRBJ2-1; D possibly corresponds to TRBD2 (6 bases). Germline values: CDR1 MGHRA, CDR2 YSYEKL. Deletions cut 0 bases from V and 9 bases from J, with 15 bases between. This CDR3 region has 15 residues. The CDR3: CASSQDPGTRSEQFF. In DNA, the CDR3 is TGCGCCAGCAGCCAAGATCCAGGGACTCGCAGTGAGCAGTTCTTC.

V gene TRBV6-5 combines with J gene TRBJ1-1; tentatively, D is TRBD1 (5 bases). Trimming removed 6 bases at V and 8 bases at J, with 7 bases between. The CDR3 has 10 amino acids. Germline values: CDR1 MNHEY, CDR2 SVGAGI. The CDR3 region is CASRGREAFF. The CDR3 DNA reads as TGTGCCAGCAGGGGACGCGAAGCTTTCTTT.

The chain carries TRBV6-1 and TRBJ2-1; 9 bases map to TRBD2. This CDR3 has 15 amino acids. Germline lookup yields CDR1 MNHNS and CDR2 SASEGT. The V gene end was trimmed by 8 bases and the J gene end by 6 bases; junction bases not matched to a gene: 11. The chain's CDR3 is CASLNGLAGPNEQFF. In nucleotides, the CDR3 is TGTGCCAGCCTTAATGGGCTAGCGGGGCCCAATGAGCAGTTCTTC.

The J gene is TRBJ2-7, the V gene TRBV29-1; D perhaps matches TRBD1 (5 bases). V lost 7 bases and J lost 0, with 10 bases in between. This CDR3 spans 12 amino acids. CDR1 and CDR2 from the germline V gene are SQVTM and ANQGSEA. The CDR3 bases are TGCAGCGCCTGGACAAGCTCCTACGAGCAGTACTTC. Translated: CSAWTSSYEQYF.

This clonotype showed up just a few times. The genes are TRBV4-2 and TRBJ2-7; 10 bases line up with TRBD2. V lost 0 bases and J lost 2; bases outside the gene matches: 7. The CDR3 extends over 17 amino acids. Germline V gene lookup returns CDR1 LGHNA and CDR2 YNFKEQ. This CDR3 is CASSQERTSGATYEQYF. The CDR3 region has the DNA TGTGCCAGCAGCCAAGAACGGACTAGCGGAGCCACCTACGAGCAGTACTTC.

Only a few counts were recorded for this clonotype. V gene TRBV10-2 combines with J gene TRBJ2-1; 7 bases are shared with TRBD2. V shed 6 bases and J 5 bases; nucleotides not matched to a gene: 19. The CDR3 length is 18 residues. CDR1 is WSHSY and CDR2 is SAAADI in the germline V gene. CDR3 protein: CASSAPSRWEGFDNEQFF. The DNA for the CDR3 is TGCGCCAGCAGCGCCCCGTCTCGGTGGGAGGGGTTTGACAATGAGCAGTTCTTC.

This clonotype was found a few times. The gene calls are TRBV12-3 or TRBV12-4 and TRBJ1-1, with 7 bases matching TRBD1. The V gene end was trimmed by 5 bases and the J gene end by 0 bases; junction bases not matched to a gene: 3. The CDR3 runs to 14 residues. The DNA for the CDR3 is TGTGCCAGCAGTGATACAGGGGTGAACACTGAAGCTTTCTTT. This gives the protein CASSDTGVNTEAFF.

The rearrangement uses TRBV10-3 and TRBJ2-7; D may be TRBD2 (6 bases). Germline assignment: CDR1 ENHRY and CDR2 SYGVKD. The CDR3 extends over 17 amino acids. V was cut by 2 bases and J by 3 bases, with 20 bases left in between. The CDR3 region is CAISEGTVGKRNYEQYF. CDR3 in DNA: TGTGCCATCAGTGAGGGGACTGTGGGGAAGCGAAACTACGAGCAGTACTTC.

The genes are TRBV12-3 or TRBV12-4 and TRBJ2-1, with 8 bases that match TRBD1. After removal of 3 bases from V and 0 bases from J, the junction contained 4 bases not matched to a gene. This CDR3 has 16 residues. CDR3 coding DNA: TGTGCCAGCAGTTTTGACAGGGGCACCTCCTACAATGAGCAGTTCTTC. Translated: CASSFDRGTSYNEQFF.

The chain couples TRBV19 to TRBJ2-1; D is possibly TRBD1 or TRBD2 (5 bases each). Germline CDR1 and CDR2: LNHDA and SQIVND (reference sequence). V was trimmed by 2 bases and J by 2 bases, leaving 10 bases between them. The CDR3 covers 15 residues. CDR3 sequence (DNA): TGTGCCAGTAGTATACAGGGAGTCCCCTACAATGAGCAGTTCTTC. Translating it yields CASSIQGVPYNEQFF.

The chain links TRBV12-3 or TRBV12-4 to TRBJ2-2; 8 bases line up with TRBD2. Losses at the gene ends were 2 bases for V and 5 bases for J; bases not matched to a gene: 7. CDR3 length: 16 amino acids. The CDR3 sequence: CASSLWREVGTGELFF. The DNA of the CDR3 is TGTGCCAGCAGTTTATGGCGGGAGGTGGGGACCGGGGAGCTGTTTTTT.

Only a few counts were recorded for this clonotype. This chain connects TRBV30 to TRBJ2-3; D may correspond to TRBD1 or TRBD2 (5 bases each). With 0 bases removed from V and 2 bases from J, the gap between germline ends came to 15 bases. CDR3 length: 16 residues. Germline V gene lookup returns CDR1 GTSNPN and CDR2 SVGIG (reference sequence). DNA of the CDR3: TGTGCCTGGAGTGTAGAAGACAGACTACTCACAGATACGCAGTATTTT. This sequence encodes CAWSVEDRLLTDTQYF.

This sequence joins TRBV7-3 and TRBJ2-3, with 9 bases aligning to TRBD2. V was clipped by 4 bases and J by 6 bases; unmatched bases: 8. Germline V CDR1 and CDR2: SGHTA, FQGTGA. This CDR3 has 15 amino acids. The CDR3 spells CASSSVAGVVDTQYF. The CDR3 DNA sequence: TGTGCCAGCAGCTCGGTAGCGGGAGTAGTGGATACGCAGTATTTT.

This clonotype was counted between two and nine times. This chain connects TRBV20-1 to TRBJ1-1; perhaps TRBD1 as D (5 bases). Trimming left V 4 bases short and J 10 bases short, with 13 bases between. Germline loops: CDR1 DFQATT, CDR2 SNEGSKA (reference sequence). CDR3 length: 11 amino acids. The CDR3 region is CSAIRDEPAFF. In nucleotides, the CDR3 is TGCAGTGCTATACGGGACGAACCAGCTTTCTTT.

V and J are TRBV7-3 and TRBJ2-1; D may be TRBD2 (6 bases). The germline V and J ends were trimmed by 4 bases and 6 bases, with 16 bases remaining between them. CDR3 length: 15 amino acids. CDR1 is SGHTA and CDR2 is FQGTGA in the germline V gene. In nucleotides, the CDR3 is TGTGCCAGCAGCTCCTTGGGCGGGAAGGGCAATGAGCAGTTCTTC. It encodes CASSSLGGKGNEQFF.

The CDR3 sequence: CASSFIAGGWYEQFF. The CDR3 DNA is TGCGCCAGCAGCTTTATAGCGGGAGGATGGTATGAGCAGTTCTTC. This rearrangement joins TRBV5-1 to TRBJ2-1, with 10 bases matching TRBD2. With V trimmed by 2 bases and J by 8 bases, 7 bases remained unmatched. The CDR3 sequence is 15 residues long. CDR1 and CDR2 from the germline V gene are SGHRS and YFSETQ.

This clonotype was seen just once. The V gene is TRBV5-1, the J gene TRBJ2-7; 8 bases are shared with TRBD2. The CDR3 is made up of 12 amino acids. Germline CDR1 SGHRS, CDR2 YFSETQ. V was pared by 6 bases and J by 5 bases, with 4 bases of the junction left unmatched. The CDR3 is CASKGGGNEQYF. CDR3 DNA: TGCGCCAGCAAGGGCGGGGGGAACGAGCAGTACTTC.